This T cell receptor (beta chain) was sequenced during a study of shared clonotypes between healthy human individuals. A roughly 200 ng quantity of DNA, tens of thousands of T cell genomes, went into the sorted-subset replicate PCRs. Sequencing used immunoSEQ multiplex PCR; TCRdb keeps in-frame clones, though not all of them. The table lists about 1.5 million clones, about 98% of them singletons. Healthy and HIV-negative, the adult donors had no recent acute infections or vaccinations. Donors comprised only Caucasian adults living in Nashville, Tennessee. Looked up from germline, CDR1 is SGHRS and CDR2 is YFSETQ. The CDR3 length is 16 residues. V shed 0 bases and J 6 bases; nucleotides not matched to a gene: 7.

The sequenced material came from naive CD4+ T cells sorted from blood. Subset reported: CD45RA+ positively selected. The source is a man aged 30 to 39 in good health. This chain uses TRBV5-1 with TRBJ2-1, with 9 bases identical to TRBD2. Here the CDR3 DNA reads TGCGCCAGCAGCTTGGAATCTAGCGGGAACTCCAATGAGCAGTTCTTC. Translating gives CASSLESSGNSNEQFF.